The 25 T cell receptor beta chains below were found in one sample sequenced in a study of T-cell memory formation after mild COVID-19. TCRdb fed the 5' RACE reads into MiXCR, producing one record per CDR3 protein. The sample has about 240,000 distinct CDR3 sequences, roughly a tenth seen once. Sequencing was done on a sample of PBMCs or a T cell subset sorted from them (not recorded which). The source of these receptors is a man between 18 and 35 years old who had mild COVID-19 (a few samples of this study predate the infection). Cell type and time point are not known.

This sequence joins TRBV9 and TRBJ2-3; 8 nucleotides match TRBD1. The V gene's germline CDR1 is SGDLS and CDR2 YYNGEE. CDR3 length: 15 residues. V dropped 4 bases and J dropped 3; count of bases not matched to a gene: 7. CDR3 DNA sequence: TGTGCCAGCAGCCCCCAGGGGGCGAGAACAGATACGCAGTATTTT. Protein: CASSPQGARTDTQYF.

This clonotype was seen a few times. The J gene is TRBJ2-5, the V gene TRBV7-2; tentatively, D is TRBD1 or TRBD2 (6 bases each). The germline V gene encodes CDR1 SGHTA and CDR2 FQGNSA. The CDR3 runs 14 residues. Trimming pared 4 bases from V and 5 bases from J, leaving 14 bases between. The CDR3 bases are TGTGCCAGCAGCTCCGACGGGGGCCCTGAGACCCAGTACTTC. Translating it yields CASSSDGGPETQYF.

The rearrangement links TRBV5-1 to TRBJ2-7; TRBD1 is a possible D gene (6 bases). The length of the CDR3 is 16 residues. Per the germline V gene, CDR1 is SGHRS and CDR2 is YFSETQ. V was cut by 4 bases and J by 7 bases, with 24 bases left in between. The CDR3 sequence: CASSVARDGARGEQYF. CDR3 nucleotide sequence: TGCGCCAGCAGCGTAGCCCGGGATGGAGCGAGGGGGGAGCAGTACTTC. The variable domain in full, with the rest retrieved from reference TRBV5-1 and TRBJ2-7, is KAGVTQTPRYLIKTRGQQVTLSCSPISGHRSVSWYQQTPGQGLQFLFEYFSETQRNKGNFPGRFSGRQFSNSRSEMNVSTLELGDSALYLCASSVARDGARGEQYFGPGTRLTVT.

This clonotype was counted only a few times. The chain links TRBV6-4 to TRBJ1-6; maybe TRBD1 (5 bases). V was clipped by 0 bases and J by 12 bases, with 9 bases between them. CDR1 is MRHNA and CDR2 is SNTAGT in the germline V gene. This CDR3 has 13 amino acids. The CDR3 DNA follows: TGTGCCAGCAGTGACTCGATGGGGGGACCCCTCCACTTT. This codes for CASSDSMGGPLHF.

This rearrangement joins TRBV29-1 to TRBJ2-1, with D hard to call. CDR3 length equals 14 residues. Trimming took 7 bases from V and 0 from J, leaving 13 bases between them. The germline V gene has CDR1 SQVTM and CDR2 ANQGSEA. The CDR3 DNA reads as TGCAGCGGGACCCTTCTGGACTCCTACAATGAGCAGTTCTTC. As protein: CSGTLLDSYNEQFF.

This chain joins TRBV5-8 and TRBJ2-1; possibly TRBD2 for D (5 bases). Germline CDR1 reads SGHTS; CDR2 reads YDEGEE. Trimming removed 4 bases from V and 4 bases from J, with 15 bases in between. The CDR3 runs 15 residues. As DNA, the CDR3 is TGTGCCAGCAGCGCCAGGACTGGACCGTACAATGAGCAGTTCTTC. Protein sequence: CASSARTGPYNEQFF.

This sequence joins TRBV19 and TRBJ1-6; the D is unclear. V gave up 5 bases and J gave up 2 bases, with 13 bases separating them. The CDR3 has 16 residues. Germline CDR1 and CDR2: LNHDA and SQIVND (reference sequence). DNA of the CDR3: TGTGCCAGTAGTCGGCGAGGAGAGACCTATAATTCACCCCTCCACTTT. Translating gives CASSRRGETYNSPLHF. The full variable domain, its missing parts supplied by reference TRBV19 and TRBJ1-6, is DGGITQSPKYLFRKEGQNVTLSCEQNLNHDAMYWYRQDPGQGLRLIYYSQIVNDFQKGDIAEGYSVSREKKESFPLTVTSAQKNPTAFYLCASSRRGETYNSPLHFGNGTRLTVT.

This chain uses TRBV4-3 with TRBJ2-3; 14 bases align to TRBD2. The germline CDR1 and CDR2 sequences are LGHNA and YSLEER. The junction had 5 bases not matched to a gene; V was cut back by 4 bases and J by 5 bases. The CDR3 extends over 16 amino acids. CDR3: CASSPLGTSGGDTQYF. The CDR3 DNA reads TGCGCCAGCAGCCCCTTGGGGACTAGCGGGGGAGATACGCAGTATTTT.

A few counts support this clonotype. The chain carries TRBV20-1 and TRBJ1-5, with D perhaps TRBD1 (5 bases). This CDR3 has 15 amino acids. The V gene's germline CDR1 is DFQATT and CDR2 SNEGSKA (reference sequence). The V end lost 4 bases, the J end lost 0 bases, and 13 bases lay between the germline ends. The DNA for the CDR3 is TGCAGTGCTAAGCCAGGGAGCTATAGCAATCAGCCCCAGCATTTT. This codes for CSAKPGSYSNQPQHF.

At least ten counts were recorded for this clonotype. This chain connects TRBV9 to TRBJ1-1; D uncertain. V lost 6 bases and J lost 1, with 13 bases in between. This CDR3 has 14 residues. The germline V gene encodes CDR1 SGDLS and CDR2 YYNGEE. The CDR3: CASTQQTTNTEAFF. The CDR3 coding sequence is TGTGCCAGCACCCAACAGACGACGAACACTGAAGCTTTCTTT. The full variable domain, with the rest looked up from reference TRBV9 and TRBJ1-1, is DSGVTQTPKHLITATGQRVTLRCSPRSGDLSVYWYQQSLDQGLQFLIQYYNGEERAKGNILERFSAQQFPDLHSELNLSSLELGDSALYFCASTQQTTNTEAFFGQGTRLTVV.

This clonotype was observed a few times. The chain carries TRBV4-2 and TRBJ2-7; D remains ambiguous. The germline gives CDR1 LGHNA, CDR2 YNFKEQ. CDR3 length equals 14 residues. Trimming took off 0 bases at V and 6 bases at J, with 12 bases between the two ends. The CDR3 bases are TGTGCCAGCAGCCAAGAATACCCAGGCGCCGAGCAGTACGTC. Protein: CASSQEYPGAEQYV.

The rearrangement joins TRBV4-2 to TRBJ2-3, with 7 bases fitting TRBD1. With 3 bases clipped from V and 3 bases from J, the junction kept 15 bases outside the gene matches. Germline CDR1 is LGHNA and CDR2 is YNFKEQ. CDR3 length equals 18 residues. CDR3 in amino acids: CASSQIRTGDTRTDTQYF. In nucleotides, the CDR3 is TGTGCCAGCAGCCAGATTCGGACAGGCGATACGAGGACAGATACGCAGTATTTT.

The gene calls are TRBV7-3 and TRBJ1-2; D call uncertain. The CDR3 totals 15 residues. CDR1 and CDR2 (germline): SGHTA, FQGTGA. The V and J ends lost 2 bases and 0 bases respectively, with 10 bases between them. The CDR3 protein is CASSLYADPNYGYTF. The CDR3 bases are TGTGCCAGCAGCTTATATGCAGATCCTAACTATGGCTACACCTTC.

The chain is built from TRBV11-3 and TRBJ2-1; D is ambiguous. Trimming removed 4 bases at V and 7 bases at J, with 11 bases between. This CDR3 has 13 residues. Germline assignment: CDR1 SGHNT and CDR2 YENEEA. CDR3 amino acids: CASSSMVGNEQFF. CDR3 in DNA: TGTGCCAGCAGCTCAATGGTAGGGAATGAGCAGTTCTTC.

In this sample, this clonotype turned up a few times. This sequence joins TRBV20-1 and TRBJ2-3, with 10 nucleotides matching TRBD2. The CDR3 contains 13 residues. CDR1 is DFQATT and CDR2 is SNEGSKA in the germline V gene (reference sequence). Losses at the gene ends were 4 bases for V and 3 bases for J; bases not matched to a gene: 1. The CDR3 DNA reads as TGCAGTGCTAAAGCGGGGGGGACAGATACGCAGTATTTT. Amino acid sequence: CSAKAGGTDTQYF.

In its sample, this clonotype was seen many times. This chain connects TRBV28 to TRBJ2-5; no firm D call. The germline CDR1 and CDR2 sequences are MDHEN and SYDVKM. The CDR3 is made up of 13 amino acids. The germline V and J ends were trimmed by 3 bases and 7 bases, with 12 bases remaining between them. The CDR3 here is CASSFNLAVTQYF. In nucleotides, the CDR3 is TGTGCCAGCAGTTTTAATCTGGCTGTGACCCAGTACTTC.

The chain combines TRBV4-3 with TRBJ1-1; D perhaps matches TRBD1 (5 bases). The CDR3 has 14 residues. Trimming left V 3 bases short and J 4 bases short, with 12 bases between. Germline lookup yields CDR1 LGHNA and CDR2 YSLEER. The chain's CDR3 is CASSHDWGSTEAFF. The CDR3 nucleotides are TGCGCCAGCAGCCACGATTGGGGGTCCACTGAAGCTTTCTTT.

This clonotype was counted a few times. The chain couples TRBV20-1 to TRBJ2-2; 7 nucleotides match TRBD1. Germline V gene lookup returns CDR1 DFQATT and CDR2 SNEGSKA (reference sequence). V gave up 0 bases and J gave up 4 bases; unmatched junction bases: 11. The CDR3 has 17 amino acids. CDR3 residues: CSARDARQGGVTGELFF. CDR3 DNA: TGCAGTGCTAGAGATGCCCGACAGGGCGGAGTCACCGGGGAGCTGTTTTTT.

This clonotype was observed a few times. This chain uses TRBV4-1 with TRBJ2-3, with D hard to call. Trimming pared 0 bases from V and 3 bases from J, leaving 7 bases between. Germline CDR1 and CDR2: MGHRA and YSYEKL. The CDR3 spans 14 residues. The CDR3 DNA sequence: TGCGCCAGCAGCCAAGAGGAGCGAACAGATACGCAGTATTTT. Translation: CASSQEERTDTQYF.

The table lists this clonotype with a few counts. The chain combines TRBV6-6 with TRBJ1-5; D is possibly TRBD1 (6 bases). Trimming pared 3 bases from V and 2 bases from J, leaving 14 bases between. This CDR3 region has 16 residues. Germline CDR1 is MNHNY and CDR2 is SVGAGI (reference sequence). CDR3 residues: CASSYWGAWGNQPQHF. CDR3 DNA sequence: TGTGCCAGCAGTTATTGGGGGGCTTGGGGCAATCAGCCCCAGCATTTT.

This clonotype was seen more than once but under ten times. The CDR3 loop reads CASSSTMIAGITDTQYF. CDR3 nucleotides: TGTGCCAGCAGCTCCACGATGATAGCGGGGATCACAGATACGCAGTATTTT. The chain links TRBV9 to TRBJ2-3; 8 nucleotides align to TRBD2. Per the germline V gene, CDR1 is SGDLS and CDR2 is YYNGEE. The CDR3 loop spans 17 amino acids. V gave up 4 bases and J gave up 2 bases; unmatched junction bases: 12.

V and J are TRBV7-8 and TRBJ2-1, with TRBD2 matching over 16 bases. The J segment lost 12 bases and the V segment lost 5 bases, leaving 4 bases of the junction unmatched. The germline CDR1 and CDR2 sequences are SGHVS and FQNEAQ. The CDR3 totals 14 residues. The CDR3 region is CASSPGTSGGGQFF. The CDR3 DNA reads TGTGCCAGCAGCCCAGGGACTAGCGGGGGGGGGCAGTTCTTC.

This clonotype came up a few times. V is TRBV2 and J is TRBJ1-5, with D possibly TRBD1 on 5 matching bases. CDR1 and CDR2 from the germline V gene are SNHLY and FYNNEI. This CDR3 contains 15 residues. Trimming left V 4 bases short and J 2 bases short, with 12 bases between. DNA for the CDR3: TGTGCCAGCAGTGCCGAGGGAGGGGGCAATCAGCCCCAGCATTTT. Encoded protein: CASSAEGGGNQPQHF.

The table lists this clonotype with a few counts. This chain joins TRBV4-3 and TRBJ2-1; D possibly uses TRBD1 or TRBD2 (5 bases each). V was trimmed by 5 bases and J by 4 bases, leaving 15 bases between them. The CDR3 consists of 15 residues. Germline V lookup: CDR1 LGHNA, CDR2 YSLEER. CDR3 bases: TGCGCCAGCAGCGGTGGGACGGCCCGATACAATGAGCAGTTCTTC. Protein product: CASSGGTARYNEQFF.

This clonotype was seen many times. This chain uses TRBV24-1 with TRBJ1-1, with D maybe TRBD1 (5 bases). V was clipped by 5 bases and J by 7 bases, with 13 bases between them. The CDR3 loop spans 13 amino acids. The germline CDR1 and CDR2 sequences are KGHDR and SFDVKD. This chain's CDR3 is CATSGGVSFEAFF. In DNA form, the CDR3 reads TGTGCCACCAGTGGGGGGGTGAGCTTTGAAGCTTTCTTT.